This passage covers 14 T cell receptor beta chains from one sample sequenced in a study of blood T cell repertoires in COVID-19. Measured with immunoSEQ multiplex PCR; TCRdb has only the in-frame clones, and not every one. In the table there are around 180,000 clones, more than 75% of which are singletons. Sample: PBMCs or T cells enriched from blood (not recorded which). The receptors were gathered from a woman aged 45-60 years with acute COVID-19.

This chain links TRBV4-1 with TRBJ1-1; 9 nucleotides line up with TRBD1. Germline loops: CDR1 MGHRA, CDR2 YSYEKL. The CDR3 sequence is 17 residues long. V was pared by 2 bases and J by 0 bases, with 7 bases of the junction left unmatched. DNA of the CDR3: TGCGCCAGCAGCCAATCCCGGACAGGGGCGATGAACACTGAAGCTTTCTTT. It is translated as CASSQSRTGAMNTEAFF.

V usage is TRBV27 and J usage is TRBJ1-1, with 7 bases that match TRBD1. The V segment lost 5 bases and the J segment 11 bases; nucleotides outside the gene matches: 14. The CDR3 sequence is 14 residues long. The germline gives CDR1 MNHEY, CDR2 SMNVEV (reference sequence). This CDR3 reads CASSPLGQYLSAFF. CDR3 coding DNA: TGTGCCAGCAGTCCCTTGGGACAGTATCTGTCCGCTTTCTTT.

The sample holds a few counts of this clone. The chain couples TRBV4-2 to TRBJ2-1; TRBD2 agrees at 7 bases. In germline, CDR1 is LGHNA, CDR2 YNFKEQ. The CDR3 is 16 residues long. The V and J ends lost 5 bases and 4 bases, in that order; junction bases with no gene match: 11. The CDR3 loop is CASSGARAGDYNEQFF. CDR3 DNA sequence: TGTGCCAGCAGCGGCGCCCGGGCGGGGGATTACAATGAGCAGTTCTTC.

This sequence joins TRBV4-1 and TRBJ2-3; the D gene is possibly TRBD2 (7 bases). V lost 7 bases and J lost 0, with 14 bases in between. The CDR3 spans 15 residues. The germline V gene has CDR1 MGHRA and CDR2 YSYEKL. Here the CDR3 reads CASKGAGASTDTQYF. Written as DNA, the CDR3 is TGCGCCAGCAAAGGGGCGGGGGCCAGCACAGATACGCAGTATTTT.

The chain has TRBV5-1 and TRBJ2-5; TRBD1 matches at 9 bases. This CDR3 spans 15 amino acids. Trimming at V came to 4 bases and at J to 2 bases, leaving 6 bases not matched to a gene. Germline CDR1 SGHRS, CDR2 YFSETQ. In DNA, the CDR3 is TGCGCCAGCAGCATGGGGACAGGGCCTCAAGAGACCCAGTACTTC. Residues: CASSMGTGPQETQYF.

The chain links TRBV6-5 to TRBJ1-2, with D hard to call. Between the trimmed V and J ends, which lost 3 bases and 3 bases, there was a span of 11 bases. This CDR3 has 14 residues. From germline, CDR1 is MNHEY and CDR2 SVGAGI. The CDR3 reads CASSYRRDYYGYTF. In DNA form, the CDR3 reads TGTGCCAGCAGTTATCGACGGGATTACTATGGCTACACCTTC.

The V and J genes are TRBV7-9 and TRBJ1-1; D ambiguous. The CDR3 contains 13 residues. The germline V gene encodes CDR1 SEHNR and CDR2 FQNEAQ (reference sequence). The V end was cut by 3 bases, the J end by 1 base, with 6 bases between. Here the CDR3 reads CASSLEENTEAFF. In DNA form, the CDR3 reads TGTGCCAGCAGCTTGGAGGAGAACACTGAAGCTTTCTTT.

This clone has a single count. The V gene is TRBV7-9, the J gene TRBJ2-1, with TRBD1 matching 8 bases. CDR1 is SEHNR and CDR2 is FQNEAQ in the germline V gene (reference sequence). The V and J ends lost 5 bases and 7 bases, in that order; junction bases with no gene match: 16. The CDR3 contains 17 residues. The CDR3, as DNA: TGTGCCAGCAGCGCCCGGGTCTTGGACAGGGCTCCAAATGAGCAGTTCTTC. It translates to CASSARVLDRAPNEQFF. Variable domain in full (rest from reference TRBV7-9 and TRBJ2-1): DTGVSQNPRHKITKRGQNVTFRCDPISEHNRLYWYRQTLGQGPEFLTYFQNEAQLEKSRLLSDRFSAERPKGSFSTLEIQRTEQGDSAMYLCASSARVLDRAPNEQFFGPGTRLTVL.

This sequence joins TRBV5-1 and TRBJ2-1, with 7 nucleotides matching TRBD2. The CDR3 extends over 14 amino acids. Germline V gene data show CDR1 as SGHRS and CDR2 as YFSETQ. J lost 7 bases, V lost 7 bases, and 11 bases had no gene match. In nucleotides, the CDR3 is TGCGCCAGCGGTCTAAGCGGGGTTTCGAATGAGCAGTTCTTC. Protein: CASGLSGVSNEQFF.

The chain is built from TRBV27 and TRBJ1-2; D call uncertain. Trimming cost V 5 bases and J 5 bases, with 12 bases left between them. CDR1 is MNHEY, CDR2 SMNVEV, per germline (reference sequence). This CDR3 contains 13 residues. Here the CDR3 DNA reads TGTGCCAGCAGTCCCTCGTCCTTATATGGCTACACCTTC. Translating it yields CASSPSSLYGYTF.

This chain links TRBV2 with TRBJ2-2, with 10 bases fitting TRBD1. The V and J ends lost 3 bases and 0 bases, in that order; junction bases with no gene match: 7. Germline CDR1 is SNHLY and CDR2 is FYNNEI. The CDR3 is made up of 18 amino acids. The CDR3 loop is CASSEIIGQGANTGELFF. DNA of the CDR3: TGTGCCAGCAGTGAGATTATAGGACAGGGGGCGAACACCGGGGAGCTGTTTTTT.

This clone showed up many times. Other DNA variants within this sample encode the same CDR3. V gene TRBV28 combines with J gene TRBJ1-2; D gene uncertain. Deletions cut 1 base from V and 8 bases from J, with 8 bases between. Looked up from germline, CDR1 is MDHEN and CDR2 is SYDVKM. The CDR3 length is 12 residues. CDR3 sequence: CASSLSTGGYTF. The CDR3 coding sequence is TGTGCCAGCAGTTTATCAACGGGGGGCTACACCTTC.

The J gene is TRBJ1-1, the V gene TRBV5-4; 7 nucleotides match TRBD1. This CDR3 has 17 amino acids. V gave up 4 bases and J gave up 1 base; unmatched junction bases: 13. Germline lookup yields CDR1 SGHNT and CDR2 YYREEE (reference sequence). CDR3 protein: CASSTKQGPQQNTEAFF. CDR3 nucleotide sequence: TGTGCCAGCAGCACCAAACAGGGGCCCCAGCAGAACACTGAAGCTTTCTTT.

The chain joins TRBV4-2 to TRBJ2-7; 7 bases are shared with TRBD2. Germline-derived CDR1 and CDR2 are LGHNA and YNFKEQ. The CDR3 has 15 residues. V lost 11 bases and J lost 7; bases outside the gene matches: 20. The CDR3 sequence is CAPKRVELAVVEQYV. The CDR3 bases are TGTGCCCCTAAGCGGGTGGAGCTAGCGGTGGTTGAGCAGTACGTC.